Below, 32 T cell receptor beta chains from the same sample are listed, as sequenced in a study of cytomegalovirus exposure and HLA in healthy donors. 60 Vbeta and 13 Jbeta primers were used in PCR. Sequencing used immunoSEQ multiplex PCR; TCRdb keeps in-frame clones, though not all of them. The sample contains roughly 150,000 clones, 80% of which appear only once. Sample: PBMCs. These receptors came from a woman in her forties in good health and CMV-seronegative.

This chain uses TRBV11-2 with TRBJ2-2; D perhaps matches TRBD2 (6 bases). Trimming shortened V by 6 bases and J by 1 base, and 12 bases separated the two germline ends. The CDR3 length is 15 residues. Germline V gives CDR1 SGHAT, CDR2 FQNNGV. The CDR3 sequence: CASRTGTVNTGELFF. CDR3 nucleotides: TGTGCCAGCAGAACCGGGACTGTGAACACCGGGGAGCTGTTTTTT.

The V and J genes are TRBV28 and TRBJ2-5; 7 bases align to TRBD2. The CDR3 spans 17 residues. Unmatched junction bases numbered 17, after V lost 5 bases and J lost 5 bases. Per the germline V gene, CDR1 is MDHEN and CDR2 is SYDVKM. CDR3 protein: CASSRRDAYLGGETQYF. The CDR3, as DNA: TGTGCCAGCAGTCGCCGGGACGCATATCTGGGAGGGGAGACCCAGTACTTC.

The rearrangement joins TRBV18 to TRBJ2-1; 7 nucleotides align to TRBD2. The CDR3 has 15 amino acids. J was trimmed by 6 bases and V by 3 bases; bases with no gene match: 8. The germline gives CDR1 KGHSH, CDR2 LQKENI. This CDR3 is CASSPLHGLVNEQFF. In DNA form, the CDR3 reads TGTGCCAGCTCACCCTTACATGGACTAGTCAATGAGCAGTTCTTC.

The gene calls are TRBV7-9 and TRBJ2-1; 7 nucleotides line up with TRBD2. Looked up from germline, CDR1 is SEHNR and CDR2 is FQNEAQ (reference sequence). Trimming at V came to 5 bases and at J to 5 bases, leaving 9 bases not matched to a gene. The CDR3 runs to 15 residues. The DNA for the CDR3 is TGTGCCAGCAGCGAGAGGGACTACTTACACAATGAGCAGTTCTTC. Encoded protein: CASSERDYLHNEQFF. The variable domain in full, completed from reference TRBV7-9 and TRBJ2-1, reads DTGVSQNPRHKITKRGQNVTFRCDPISEHNRLYWYRQTLGQGPEFLTYFQNEAQLEKSRLLSDRFSAERPKGSFSTLEIQRTEQGDSAMYLCASSERDYLHNEQFFGPGTRLTVL.

DNA of the CDR3: TGTGCCAGCAGCTTAGAGGGTAGCGGGGGGTACCAAGAGACCCAGTACTTC. Amino acid sequence: CASSLEGSGGYQETQYF. This chain connects TRBV5-4 to TRBJ2-5; 10 nucleotides align to TRBD2. The CDR3 has 17 residues. Germline-derived CDR1 and CDR2 are SGHNT and YYREEE (reference sequence). The junction had 7 bases not matched to a gene; V was cut back by 2 bases and J by 0 bases.

The chain has TRBV5-4 and TRBJ2-5; 12 positions match TRBD2. Germline V gives CDR1 SGHNT, CDR2 YYREEE (reference sequence). The CDR3 loop spans 15 amino acids. V lost 4 bases and J lost 5; bases outside the gene matches: 6. CDR3 amino acids: CASSRLAGELETQYF. The CDR3 region has the DNA TGTGCCAGCAGCCGACTAGCGGGAGAGCTTGAGACCCAGTACTTC.

The V and J genes are TRBV2 and TRBJ1-3; the D gene is possibly TRBD1 (6 bases). V lost 4 bases to trimming and J lost 4 bases, with 11 bases between them. Germline V gives CDR1 SNHLY, CDR2 FYNNEI. The CDR3 length is 14 residues. The CDR3 DNA reads TGTGCCAGCAGTGCGACAGGAGTCGGAAACACCATATATTTT. This translates into CASSATGVGNTIYF.

This clone was observed a few times. The chain is built from TRBV6-5 and TRBJ1-2; 10 bases align to TRBD1. The CDR3 covers 13 residues. V lost 5 bases to trimming and J lost 7 bases; unmatched junction nucleotides: 4. Germline-derived CDR1 and CDR2 are MNHEY and SVGAGI. DNA for the CDR3: TGTGCCAGCAGTAACCGGGACAGGGGTGGCTACACCTTC. Its protein is CASSNRDRGGYTF.

This clone turned up a few times. The chain has TRBV4-2 and TRBJ2-1; 9 nucleotides agree with TRBD1. The V gene's germline CDR1 is LGHNA and CDR2 YNFKEQ. V lost 4 bases and J lost 4; bases outside the gene matches: 8. This CDR3 is built from 16 residues. This CDR3 reads CASSPDHGQGYNEQFF. The CDR3 DNA sequence: TGTGCCAGCAGCCCGGACCACGGACAGGGGTACAATGAGCAGTTCTTC.

This chain uses TRBV19 with TRBJ1-6; 7 nucleotides match TRBD1. The CDR3 has 15 amino acids. The trim removed 6 bases at V and 1 base at J, leaving 3 bases unmatched. Germline V CDR1 and CDR2: LNHDA, SQIVND (reference sequence). In DNA form, the CDR3 reads TGTGCCAGTAGAGCACAGGGGTCCTATAATTCACCCCTCCACTTT. It codes for CASRAQGSYNSPLHF.

The chain employs TRBV7-2 and TRBJ1-1; D remains ambiguous. Germline assignment: CDR1 SGHTA and CDR2 FQGNSA. V was clipped by 3 bases and J by 1 base, with 9 bases between them. The CDR3 has 14 residues. The DNA of the CDR3 is TGTGCCAGCAGCTTCCAGGTTACGAACACTGAAGCTTTCTTT. As protein: CASSFQVTNTEAFF.

As for this clone: A junction boundary mismatches the germline segment, possibly from a read error. This sequence joins TRBV5-1 and TRBJ2-6; D possibly corresponds to TRBD1 (6 bases). CDR3 length: 16 amino acids. The germline V gene encodes CDR1 SGHRS and CDR2 YFSETQ. The CDR3 DNA follows: TGCGCCAGCAGCCCCGTGGGGGCCTCTGGGGCCAACGTCCCGACTTTC. Translation gives CASSPVGASGANVPTF.

The rearrangement uses TRBV7-2 and TRBJ1-2; maybe TRBD1 (5 bases). Germline CDR1 reads SGHTA; CDR2 reads FQGNSA. The CDR3 length is 12 residues. Trimming left V 5 bases short and J 7 bases short, with 11 bases between. CDR3 region: CASSPRGGGYTF. The CDR3 region has the DNA TGTGCCAGCAGCCCTCGCGGGGGTGGCTACACCTTC.

The gene calls are TRBV2 and TRBJ2-7, with TRBD2 identical over 11 bases. Germline V gene data show CDR1 as SNHLY and CDR2 as FYNNEI. V lost 8 bases and J lost 4; bases outside the gene matches: 7. There are 14 residues in the CDR3. CDR3: CASGASGRTYEQYF. In DNA form, the CDR3 reads TGTGCCAGCGGGGCTAGCGGGAGGACTTACGAGCAGTACTTC.

To note about this clone: Its ends do not fully match the called genes, so a read error is possible. The CDR3 sequence is CASSQEGGLARVNVAKNSQYF. As DNA, the CDR3 is TGCGCCAGCAGCCAGGAGGGGGGACTAGCGAGGGTTAACGTAGCCAAAAACAGTCAGTACTTC. The V gene is TRBV4-1, the J gene TRBJ2-4; 10 nucleotides agree with TRBD2. CDR3 length: 21 amino acids. Germline V gives CDR1 MGHRA, CDR2 YSYEKL.

J is TRBJ2-1 and V is TRBV6-5, with a weak D call TRBD2 (6 bases). The germline V gene has CDR1 MNHEY and CDR2 SVGAGI. The ends were cut back, 0 bases at V and 0 bases at J, with 6 bases in the middle. CDR3 size: 15 residues. The CDR3 coding sequence is TGTGCCAGCAGTTACTCGACTAGCTCCTACAATGAGCAGTTCTTC. Its protein is CASSYSTSSYNEQFF.

This sequence joins TRBV27 and TRBJ2-1, with a weak D call TRBD2 (6 bases). The CDR3 sequence is 15 residues long. The ends were cut back, 6 bases at V and 8 bases at J, with 20 bases in the middle. The germline V gene has CDR1 MNHEY and CDR2 SMNVEV (reference sequence). The CDR3 DNA sequence: TGTGCCAGCAGGCTGGTACGGGAGAAATCGCATGAGCAGTTCTTC. Its translation: CASRLVREKSHEQFF.

Regarding this clone: Mismatch with germline at one junction end may stem from a read error. The chain couples TRBV7-2 to TRBJ2-4; D not resolved. The CDR3 length is 13 residues. In germline, CDR1 is SGHTA, CDR2 FQGNSA. The CDR3 loop is CASSLIRENSQYF. The CDR3 DNA reads TGTGCCAGCAGCTTAATCAGAGAAAACAGTCAGTACTTC.

The chain employs TRBV5-1 and TRBJ2-5; D possibly corresponds to TRBD1 (7 bases). The CDR3 runs 17 residues. CDR1 and CDR2 from the germline V gene are SGHRS and YFSETQ. V was shortened by 4 bases and J by 2 bases, with 21 bases between the two germline ends. As DNA, the CDR3 is TGCGCCAGCAGCCTCAAATCGGGGGACAGTCAACAAGAGACCCAGTACTTC. Translation: CASSLKSGDSQQETQYF.

V is TRBV19 and J is TRBJ1-2, with D unresolved. CDR1 and CDR2 (germline): LNHDA, SQIVND (reference sequence). The ends were cut back, 6 bases at V and 2 bases at J, with 10 bases in the middle. The CDR3 is 13 residues long. CDR3 bases: TGTGCCAGTAGGACTAACAGAAACTATGGCTACACCTTC. Its translation is CASRTNRNYGYTF.

This chain connects TRBV13 to TRBJ2-4; 7 bases are shared with TRBD1. The trim removed 1 base at V and 6 bases at J, leaving 3 bases unmatched. CDR1 is PRHDT and CDR2 is FYEKMQ in the germline V gene (reference sequence). This CDR3 has 14 amino acids. CDR3 coding DNA: TGTGCCAGCAGCTTAGACAGGGACAGAAACATTCAGTACTTC. Translation: CASSLDRDRNIQYF.

The V and J genes are TRBV5-1 and TRBJ2-5, with TRBD1 identical over 9 bases. This CDR3 comprises 14 residues. Germline assignment: CDR1 SGHRS and CDR2 YFSETQ. Germline trimming cut 4 bases from V and 4 bases from J; bases unmatched to any gene: 5. The CDR3: CASSPWTGAETQYF. As DNA, the CDR3 is TGCGCCAGCAGCCCATGGACAGGGGCAGAGACCCAGTACTTC.

This chain links TRBV4-3 with TRBJ1-1; TRBD1 aligns across 8 bases. The ends lost 2 bases at V and 4 bases at J; junction bases unmatched: 6. The CDR3 runs to 15 residues. CDR1 LGHNA and CDR2 YSLEER come from the germline V gene. CDR3 sequence: CASSQWGQVGTEAFF. CDR3 coding DNA: TGCGCCAGCAGCCAATGGGGACAGGTAGGCACTGAAGCTTTCTTT.

This chain uses TRBV28 with TRBJ1-5, with D uncertain. The V and J ends lost 5 bases and 7 bases respectively, with 12 bases between them. Per germline, CDR1 MDHEN and CDR2 SYDVKM. The CDR3 is 13 amino acids. The CDR3 bases are TGTGCCAGCAGTAGGCGGCGGGTACAGCCCCAGCATTTT. Its protein is CASSRRRVQPQHF.

The chain couples TRBV29-1 to TRBJ2-7, with D maybe TRBD2 (6 bases). This CDR3 is 13 amino acids long. Trimming shortened V by 4 bases and J by 2 bases, and 12 bases separated the two germline ends. Per germline, CDR1 SQVTM and CDR2 ANQGSEA. DNA for the CDR3: TGCAGCGTTGTGGAAGGAGGGGCCTACGAGCAGTACTTC. This gives the protein CSVVEGGAYEQYF.

This chain joins TRBV11-2 and TRBJ2-1; 8 positions agree with TRBD2. With 3 bases clipped from V and 4 bases from J, the junction kept 17 bases outside the gene matches. Germline-derived CDR1 and CDR2 are SGHAT and FQNNGV. The CDR3 consists of 19 residues. The CDR3 reads CASSFGWSSGEVRYNEQFF. For the CDR3, the DNA is TGTGCCAGCAGCTTTGGGTGGAGTAGCGGGGAGGTCCGTTACAATGAGCAGTTCTTC.

The chain couples TRBV18 to TRBJ1-3; tentative D call: TRBD1 (5 bases). Trimming removed 1 base from V and 2 bases from J, with 12 bases in between. Germline V CDR1 and CDR2: KGHSH, LQKENI. CDR3 length equals 16 residues. The CDR3: CASSPQGMGAGNTIYF. Written as DNA, the CDR3 is TGTGCCAGCTCACCACAGGGGATGGGCGCTGGAAACACCATATATTTT.

The chain links TRBV27 to TRBJ2-3; weak D call: TRBD1 (5 bases). Germline values: CDR1 MNHEY, CDR2 SMNVEV (reference sequence). V was pared by 6 bases and J by 0 bases, with 10 bases between. The CDR3 consists of 14 residues. The CDR3 DNA reads TGTGCCAGCAGCCTGTGGGGCAGCACAGATACGCAGTATTTT. Translation gives CASSLWGSTDTQYF.

The chain carries TRBV7-8 and TRBJ1-2; 7 nucleotides agree with TRBD1. The ends lost 5 bases at V and 6 bases at J; junction bases unmatched: 12. The CDR3 covers 15 residues. Germline V gene sequence: CDR1 SGHVS, CDR2 FQNEAQ. CDR3 in DNA: TGTGCCAGCAGCCGGGGAGTGGACAGGCAGAATGGCTACACCTTC. It translates to CASSRGVDRQNGYTF.

The V call is TRBV29-1, the J call TRBJ1-2; D remains ambiguous. CDR1 and CDR2 from the germline V gene are SQVTM and ANQGSEA. Trimming took 7 bases from V and 7 from J, leaving 13 bases between them. CDR3 length equals 11 residues. The chain's CDR3 is CSADRGGGYTF. In DNA, the CDR3 is TGCAGCGCTGACCGTGGAGGTGGCTACACCTTC. Filled out from reference TRBV29-1 and TRBJ1-2, the complete variable domain reads SAVISQKPSRDICQRGTSLTIQCQVDSQVTMMFWYRQQPGQSLTLIATANQGSEATYESGFVIDKFPISRPNLTFSTLTVSNMSPEDSSIYLCSADRGGGYTFGSGTRLTVV.

The chain joins TRBV7-2 to TRBJ2-3; 9 positions match TRBD1. Germline lookup yields CDR1 SGHTA and CDR2 FQGNSA. This CDR3 region has 14 residues. J lost 6 bases, V lost 5 bases, and 6 bases had no gene match. This chain's CDR3 is CASSVGTGFDTQYF. CDR3 DNA: TGTGCCAGCAGCGTCGGGACAGGGTTCGATACGCAGTATTTT.

The gene calls are TRBV12-2 and TRBJ1-5; whether TRBD1, the table's D call, matches the DNA was not checked. TRBV12-2 is an annotated pseudogene. The CDR3 covers 15 residues. CDR3 DNA sequence: TGTGCAAGTCGCTTTGGACAGGATGGCAATCAGCCCCAGCATTTT. It is translated as CASRFGQDGNQPQHF.